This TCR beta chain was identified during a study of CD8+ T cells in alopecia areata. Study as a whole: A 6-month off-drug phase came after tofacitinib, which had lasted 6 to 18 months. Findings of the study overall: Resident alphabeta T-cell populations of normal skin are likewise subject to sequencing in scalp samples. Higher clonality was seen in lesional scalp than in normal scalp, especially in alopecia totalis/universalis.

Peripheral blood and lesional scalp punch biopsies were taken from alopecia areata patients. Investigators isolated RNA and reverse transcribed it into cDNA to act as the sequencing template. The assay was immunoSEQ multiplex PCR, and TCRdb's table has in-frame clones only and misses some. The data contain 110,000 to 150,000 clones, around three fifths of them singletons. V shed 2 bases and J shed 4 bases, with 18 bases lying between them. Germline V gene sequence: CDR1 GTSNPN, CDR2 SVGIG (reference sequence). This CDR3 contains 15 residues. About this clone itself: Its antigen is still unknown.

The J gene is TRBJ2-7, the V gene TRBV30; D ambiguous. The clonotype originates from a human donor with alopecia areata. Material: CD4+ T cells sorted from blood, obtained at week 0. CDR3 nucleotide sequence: TGTGCCTGGAGTTTCGGACGGCTCGCGGAATACGAGCAGTACTTC. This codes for CAWSFGRLAEYEQYF.